The entry below gives a single T cell receptor (beta chain) sequence along with its context. The data were obtained in a study of tumor and adjacent non-tumor tissue in lung cancer. Study information: Stage I to III disease affected roughly 10 men and 4 or 5 women aged about 31 to 80.

RNA was extracted from bulk tissue without any cell sorting. Germline CDR1 and CDR2: SGHTA and FQGNSA. This CDR3 has 13 residues. Trimming left V 1 base short and J 13 bases short, with 14 bases between. A modified ARM-PCR protocol with three rounds of nested PCR amplified TCRbeta. MiXCR was run by TCRdb on the multiplex PCR reads, yielding one entry per CDR3 protein. Of about 80,000 distinct CDR3 sequences in the sample, around 75% were seen once. V gene TRBV7-2 combines with J gene TRBJ1-5; D gene unclear. This sequence was found in a woman between 45 and 65 years old with non-small cell lung cancer. The sample taken for sequencing was lung tumor tissue. Written as DNA, the CDR3 is TGTGCCAGCAGCTTAGACGTAAATCCGCCTCAGCATTTT. Translation: CASSLDVNPPQHF.